This TCR beta chain is drawn from a study of spatial heterogeneity in lung cancer. Turning to the study itself: The study observed each unique TCR and UMI combination more than ten times on average in raw reads. Findings and caveats of the study: Blood showed ubiquitous tumor TCRs more often at resection than at routine follow-up.

This clonotype was seen only a few times. Its antigen is not known. The time point denotes: sample taken at primary tumor resection. Tumor, nontumor lung or frozen PBMC supplied whole RNA, sequenced without sorting. The donors were approximately 70 patients with non-small cell lung cancer that was early-stage and untreated. CDR3 length equals 15 residues. CDR1 and CDR2 from the germline V gene are SGHAT and FQNNGV. V lost 5 bases and J lost 1, with 14 bases in between. The study tagged each TCR cDNA molecule with a unique molecular identifier. Via MiXCR, TCRdb re-called the 5' RACE reads, giving one row per CDR3 protein. The sample carries around 89,000 distinct CDR3 sequences, 10% to 15% recorded once.

Sequenced material: PBMCs, taken at surgery. The origin of this receptor is a male donor with early-stage non-small cell lung cancer. J is TRBJ1-1 and V is TRBV11-2; possibly TRBD1 for D (6 bases). The CDR3 region is CASSQLFRGNTEAFF. The CDR3 DNA reads as TGTGCCAGCAGCCAACTATTCAGGGGGAACACTGAAGCTTTCTTT.